A single sample is the source of the 18 T cell receptor beta chains below, sequenced in a study of T cell responses to AZD1222 COVID-19 vaccine. Sequencing used immunoSEQ multiplex PCR; TCRdb keeps in-frame clones, though not all of them. The table lists approximately 140,000 clones, more than 75% of them singletons. Material: peripheral blood, obtained on day 0 of MenACWY control vaccination. The receptors were sampled from an adult in good health.

This clone appeared once. This rearrangement joins TRBV4-2 to TRBJ1-6; no clear D gene. CDR3 length: 15 residues. Trimming took 0 bases from V and 9 from J, leaving 12 bases between them. Germline V lookup: CDR1 LGHNA, CDR2 YNFKEQ. In DNA form, the CDR3 reads TGTGCCAGCAGCCAAGAAGAGGGAACAAGTTCACCCCTCCACTTT. It is translated as CASSQEEGTSSPLHF.

This clone has more than one count but fewer than ten. This sequence joins TRBV10-3 and TRBJ1-5, with a weak D call TRBD1 (5 bases). CDR1 is ENHRY and CDR2 is SYGVKD in the germline V gene. The CDR3 loop spans 15 amino acids. Trimming left V 6 bases short and J 1 base short, with 13 bases between. The CDR3 region is CAIRQGLESNQPQHF. CDR3 sequence (DNA): TGTGCCATCAGGCAGGGCCTTGAAAGCAATCAGCCCCAGCATTTT.

The chain employs TRBV4-1 and TRBJ1-2, with no clear D. This CDR3 has 14 residues. V was cut by 1 base and J by 2 bases, with 8 bases left in between. Germline CDR1 is MGHRA and CDR2 is YSYEKL. The CDR3 protein is CASSQGNSNYGYTF. For the CDR3, the DNA is TGCGCCAGCAGCCAAGGGAACAGCAACTATGGCTACACCTTC.

V is TRBV2 and J is TRBJ2-3; 8 bases align to TRBD1. CDR3 length: 15 residues. V was pared by 4 bases and J by 2 bases, with 5 bases of the junction left unmatched. Germline CDR1 is SNHLY and CDR2 is FYNNEI. CDR3 region: CASSGGTGDTDTQYF. CDR3 in DNA: TGTGCCAGCAGTGGGGGGACAGGAGACACAGATACGCAGTATTTT.

The genes are TRBV7-3 and TRBJ2-2, with a tentative D call TRBD2 (5 bases). Trimming cost V 5 bases and J 5 bases, with 18 bases left between them. Germline CDR1 reads SGHTA; CDR2 reads FQGTGA. This CDR3 is built from 16 residues. CDR3 protein: CASSPLTGFGTGELFF. DNA for the CDR3: TGTGCCAGCAGCCCGCTGACGGGGTTCGGGACCGGGGAGCTGTTTTTT.

The chain recombines TRBV9 with TRBJ1-1; 11 bases fit TRBD1. The trim removed 0 bases at V and 11 bases at J, leaving 3 bases unmatched. In germline, CDR1 is SGDLS, CDR2 YYNGEE. The CDR3 extends over 13 amino acids. The CDR3 DNA reads as TGTGCCAGCAGCGTAGAGGGACAGGGGGACGCTTTCTTT. Amino acid sequence: CASSVEGQGDAFF. Looking up the rest from reference TRBV9 and TRBJ1-1 gives the full variable domain: DSGVTQTPKHLITATGQRVTLRCSPRSGDLSVYWYQQSLDQGLQFLIQYYNGEERAKGNILERFSAQQFPDLHSELNLSSLELGDSALYFCASSVEGQGDAFFGQGTRLTVV.

The chain links TRBV5-1 to TRBJ1-3; no clear D gene. The CDR3 contains 14 residues. Trimming cost V 0 bases and J 2 bases, with 6 bases left between them. Germline V CDR1 and CDR2: SGHRS, YFSETQ. CDR3 residues: CASSLDPTGNTIYF. DNA for the CDR3: TGCGCCAGCAGCTTGGACCCCACTGGAAACACCATATATTTT.

V and J are TRBV5-6 and TRBJ1-6, with 9 bases identical to TRBD1. Germline V CDR1 and CDR2: SGHDT, YYEEEE. The ends lost 4 bases at V and 5 bases at J; junction bases unmatched: 7. The length of the CDR3 is 16 residues. The chain's CDR3 is CASSGFWDRDNSPLHF. CDR3 in DNA: TGTGCCAGCAGCGGCTTTTGGGACAGGGATAATTCACCCCTCCACTTT. Together with reference TRBV5-6 and TRBJ1-6, the CDR3 gives the full variable domain: DAGVTQSPTHLIKTRGQQVTLRCSPKSGHDTVSWYQQALGQGPQFIFQYYEEEERQRGNFPDRFSGHQFPNYSSELNVNALLLGDSALYLCASSGFWDRDNSPLHFGNGTRLTVT.

This chain uses TRBV18 with TRBJ1-1; possible D gene TRBD1, 5 bases. The CDR3 covers 13 residues. V shed 0 bases and J shed 5 bases, with 7 bases lying between them. Germline CDR1 is KGHSH and CDR2 is LQKENI. Here the CDR3 reads CASSPPTVTEAFF. Written as DNA, the CDR3 is TGTGCCAGCTCACCACCGACAGTGACTGAAGCTTTCTTT.

The chain joins TRBV19 to TRBJ2-5; D could derive from TRBD1 or TRBD2 (5 bases each). This CDR3 comprises 16 residues. The germline V gene has CDR1 LNHDA and CDR2 SQIVND (reference sequence). With 3 bases removed from V and 4 bases from J, the gap between germline ends came to 18 bases. The CDR3 sequence: CASSMFLARERETQYF. CDR3 in DNA: TGTGCCAGTAGTATGTTTCTGGCCAGGGAGAGAGAGACCCAGTACTTC.

The chain has TRBV19 and TRBJ1-5; a weak D match, TRBD1 (6 bases). V lost 7 bases, J lost 6 bases, and 19 bases lay in between. This CDR3 comprises 15 residues. Germline V CDR1 and CDR2: LNHDA, SQIVND (reference sequence). The DNA for the CDR3 is TGTGCCAGTACCCTTGAGGGGGGGGTATTTCAGCCCCAGCATTTT. Protein sequence: CASTLEGGVFQPQHF.

The chain combines TRBV29-1 with TRBJ1-1, with TRBD1 as a possible D gene (6 bases). The CDR3 spans 15 residues. Germline V lookup: CDR1 SQVTM, CDR2 ANQGSEA. V lost 7 bases to trimming and J lost 4 bases, with 22 bases between them. CDR3 protein: CSDNRDQVEGTEAFF. The CDR3 nucleotides read TGCAGCGACAACAGGGATCAGGTTGAGGGCACTGAAGCTTTCTTT.

The rearrangement links TRBV7-8 to TRBJ1-2; 7 nucleotides line up with TRBD1. Germline lookup yields CDR1 SGHVS and CDR2 FQNEAQ. The CDR3 length is 17 residues. V was clipped by 1 base and J by 8 bases; unmatched bases: 16. The DNA of the CDR3 is TGTGCCAGCAGCTTAGGGGGGCGGAGACAGGGTGCTCGAGGCTACACCTTC. It specifies CASSLGGRRQGARGYTF.

V gene TRBV19 combines with J gene TRBJ2-6; 8 bases align to TRBD1. The CDR3 runs to 15 residues. The germline gives CDR1 LNHDA, CDR2 SQIVND (reference sequence). V gave up 10 bases and J gave up 4 bases; unmatched junction bases: 9. The DNA of the CDR3 is TGTGCCACTCACGGACAGGGAACCGGGGCCAACGTCCTGACTTTC. It codes for CATHGQGTGANVLTF.

In this sample, this clone turned up once. Its ends do not fully match the called genes, so a read error is possible. CDR3 DNA sequence: TGTGCCAGCTCCCCGCAAGGGACCCAGTACTTC. This sequence encodes CASSPQGTQYF. The chain joins TRBV18 to TRBJ2-5, with D hard to call. CDR1 and CDR2 from the germline V gene are KGHSH and LQKENI. The CDR3 sequence is 11 residues long.

V is TRBV7-9 and J is TRBJ2-4, with D perhaps given as TRBD1 or TRBD2 (6 bases each). V was clipped by 6 bases and J by 7 bases, with 16 bases between them. The CDR3 is 14 amino acids. The germline V gene encodes CDR1 SEHNR and CDR2 FQNEAQ (reference sequence). The CDR3 loop is CASREGGTMNIQYF. In DNA form, the CDR3 reads TGTGCCAGCAGAGAAGGGGGGACCATGAACATTCAGTACTTC.

The gene calls are TRBV29-1 and TRBJ1-3; D gene ambiguous. The CDR3 length is 13 residues. CDR1 and CDR2 from the germline V gene are SQVTM and ANQGSEA. The V end was cut by 2 bases, the J end by 0 bases, with 5 bases between. CDR3 amino acids: CSVEWTSGNTIYF. The CDR3 DNA sequence: TGCAGCGTTGAATGGACCTCTGGAAACACCATATATTTT.

The chain links TRBV5-6 to TRBJ1-6; 7 nucleotides align to TRBD1. Germline V CDR1 and CDR2: SGHDT, YYEEEE. There are 12 residues in the CDR3. The V and J ends lost 4 bases and 11 bases, in that order; junction bases with no gene match: 3. DNA of the CDR3: TGTGCCAGCAGCCCAGGGGGTGCACCCCTCCACTTT. Translating gives CASSPGGAPLHF.